The 14 T cell receptor beta chains presented below share a single source sample, sequenced in a study of CD8+ T cells in alopecia areata (dated by TCRdb to 2016 to 2019). To prepare the library, the immunoSEQ multiplex PCR assay was applied. For TCR sequencing, RNA was extracted from every sample and reverse transcribed into cDNA to serve as template. As stored in TCRdb, this immuneACCESS dataset retains in-frame rearrangements with V and J assigned. A fraction of the clones does not appear; measured against another copy, unresolved V genes explain less than half of the discrepancy, and the remainder lacks a known reason. This sample gives about 140,000 clones in total; less than 75% of them show up just once. The leading ten clones occupy 36% of the sample. Sample: CD8+ T cells sorted from blood. All receptors derive from a human donor in good health.

This sequence joins TRBV29-1 and TRBJ2-1; a possible D gene is TRBD2 (5 bases). This CDR3 has 11 residues. The ends were cut back, 6 bases at V and 10 bases at J, with 13 bases in the middle. Germline V CDR1 and CDR2: SQVTM, ANQGSEA. The CDR3 DNA sequence: TGCAGCGTGGCGGACTCCGGGGAGCAGTTCTTC. This translates into CSVADSGEQFF.

V usage is TRBV5-4 and J usage is TRBJ2-2, with a tentative D call TRBD2 (6 bases). Trimming stripped 3 bases from V and 2 bases from J, with 14 bases between. Germline V gene lookup returns CDR1 SGHNT and CDR2 YYREEE (reference sequence). The CDR3 covers 16 residues. CDR3 coding DNA: TGTGCCAGCAGCTCTTATCGGGAGCTTAACACCGGGGAGCTGTTTTTT. Translating it yields CASSSYRELNTGELFF.

V gene TRBV15 combines with J gene TRBJ2-7, with 7 positions matching TRBD1. This CDR3 spans 16 amino acids. The V gene's germline CDR1 is LNHNV and CDR2 YYDKDF (reference sequence). Trimming cost V 0 bases and J 0 bases; bases outside gene matches: 5. The CDR3 DNA sequence: TGTGCCACCAGCAGAGATAGGGGGACAGCCTCCTACGAGCAGTACTTC. Amino acids: CATSRDRGTASYEQYF. The full variable domain, completed using reference TRBV15 and TRBJ2-7, is DAMVIQNPRYQVTQFGKPVTLSCSQTLNHNVMYWYQQKSSQAPKLLFHYYDKDFNNEADTPDNFQSRRPNTSFCFLDIRSPGLGDTAMYLCATSRDRGTASYEQYFGPGTRLTVT.

This clone was detected a few times. This CDR3 is also generated by other DNA sequences in the sample. The gene calls are TRBV9 and TRBJ2-5, with 10 bases that match TRBD1. TRBJ2-7 explains the end of the DNA better; the J call may be wrong. CDR1 is SGDLS and CDR2 is YYNGEE in the germline V gene. The CDR3 contains 16 residues. The CDR3 loop reads CASSVGSGTGDYEQYF. The CDR3 nucleotides are TGTGCCAGCAGCGTAGGATCTGGGACAGGGGACTACGAGCAGTACTTC.

This chain joins TRBV2 and TRBJ2-7; 7 positions match TRBD1. The germline CDR1 and CDR2 sequences are SNHLY and FYNNEI. Trimming at V came to 6 bases and at J to 0 bases, leaving 5 bases not matched to a gene. The CDR3 contains 14 residues. CDR3 protein: CASREDRSSYEQYF. DNA of the CDR3: TGTGCCAGCAGGGAGGACAGGAGCTCCTACGAGCAGTACTTC. Together with reference TRBV2 and TRBJ2-7, the CDR3 gives the full variable domain: EPEVTQTPSHQVTQMGQEVILRCVPISNHLYFYWYRQILGQKVEFLVSFYNNEISEKSEIFDDQFSVERPDGSNFTLKIRSTKLEDSAMYFCASREDRSSYEQYFGPGTRLTVT.

The chain combines TRBV6-5 with TRBJ2-1; D is perhaps TRBD2 (5 bases). Trimming took 5 bases from V and 9 from J, leaving 14 bases between them. This CDR3 has 13 amino acids. Germline CDR1 MNHEY, CDR2 SVGAGI. The CDR3 loop reads CASSPGLEVEQFF. The CDR3 bases are TGTGCCAGCAGTCCCGGACTGGAAGTTGAGCAGTTCTTC.

The rearrangement uses TRBV30 and TRBJ2-6; the D is unclear. Germline V gene sequence: CDR1 GTSNPN, CDR2 SVGIG (reference sequence). Trimming pared 2 bases from V and 2 bases from J, leaving 7 bases between. This CDR3 spans 14 amino acids. CDR3 region: CAWSLPTGANVLTF. CDR3 nucleotide sequence: TGTGCCTGGAGTTTACCCACTGGGGCCAACGTCCTGACTTTC.

V gene TRBV5-1 combines with J gene TRBJ2-7; D may match TRBD1 or TRBD2 (6 bases each). Trimming cost V 4 bases and J 1 base, with 15 bases left between them. This CDR3 contains 15 residues. Germline CDR1 SGHRS, CDR2 YFSETQ. The DNA for the CDR3 is TGCGCCAGCAGCGCGTTCGGGGGCGCGTCCTACGAGCAGTACTTC. Amino acid sequence: CASSAFGGASYEQYF.

The chain combines TRBV4-1 with TRBJ2-2; TRBD2 matches at 9 bases. This CDR3 contains 18 residues. The germline V gene encodes CDR1 MGHRA and CDR2 YSYEKL. The ends lost 4 bases at V and 6 bases at J; junction bases unmatched: 15. CDR3 region: CASSLREIGLAGPGELFF. In DNA form, the CDR3 reads TGCGCCAGCAGCCTTCGCGAGATCGGGCTAGCGGGGCCCGGGGAGCTGTTTTTT.

The chain recombines TRBV4-1 with TRBJ2-7; TRBD2 matches 9 bases. This CDR3 comprises 15 residues. With V trimmed by 4 bases and J by 2 bases, 6 bases remained unmatched. Looked up from germline, CDR1 is MGHRA and CDR2 is YSYEKL. In DNA, the CDR3 is TGCGCCAGCAGCCTCCGGACTAGCGCAACCTACGAGCAGTACTTC. It translates to CASSLRTSATYEQYF.

This clone was counted a single time. V and J are TRBV2 and TRBJ1-1; D unclear. This CDR3 spans 17 amino acids. Trimming pared 3 bases from V and 0 bases from J, leaving 17 bases between. CDR1 and CDR2 from the germline V gene are SNHLY and FYNNEI. The CDR3 loop reads CASSDFGGLGLNTEAFF. The CDR3 DNA reads as TGTGCCAGCAGTGATTTCGGCGGGCTTGGGTTGAACACTGAAGCTTTCTTT.

This clone came up a few times. CDR3: CAWSEVRAVQYF. The CDR3, as DNA: TGTGCCTGGAGTGAGGTTAGGGCCGTGCAGTACTTC. This rearrangement joins TRBV30 to TRBJ2-7, with D unclear. V gave up 1 base and J gave up 9 bases, with 13 bases separating them. This CDR3 region has 12 residues. Germline lookup yields CDR1 GTSNPN and CDR2 SVGIG (reference sequence).

The V and J genes are TRBV29-1 and TRBJ2-7; D is unclear. Looked up from germline, CDR1 is SQVTM and CDR2 is ANQGSEA. V lost 4 bases and J 5 bases, leaving 18 bases between the germline ends. The CDR3 spans 14 residues. CDR3 DNA: TGCAGCGTTGTTCCTGGTCATGAACTAAACGAGCAGTACTTC. This encodes CSVVPGHELNEQYF.

CDR3 sequence reads: CASSVGTSPYEQYF. CDR3 DNA sequence: TGTGCCAGCAGCGTAGGGACTAGCCCCTACGAGCAGTACTTC. The chain joins TRBV9 to TRBJ2-7, with 8 bases matching TRBD2. This CDR3 is built from 14 residues. V shed 0 bases, J shed 2 bases, and the junction held 1 base outside the gene matches. Germline lookup yields CDR1 SGDLS and CDR2 YYNGEE.